Following are 21 T cell receptor beta chains from one sample sequenced in a study of T cell responses to AZD1222 COVID-19 vaccine. Sequencing was performed with immunoSEQ multiplex PCR; in TCRdb, only in-frame clones are kept and a portion is missing. The table includes more than 110,000 clones, about 87% detected once. Sequencing used peripheral blood, obtained on day 0 of AZD1222 vaccination. These receptors originate from an adult in good health.

This chain uses TRBV30 with TRBJ2-3; weak D call: TRBD2 (6 bases). This CDR3 contains 13 residues. V lost 6 bases to trimming and J lost 1 base, with 11 bases between them. CDR1 and CDR2 (germline): GTSNPN, SVGIG (reference sequence). CDR3 region: CACSGRRTDTQYF. In DNA, the CDR3 is TGTGCCTGTAGCGGAAGACGCACAGATACGCAGTATTTT.

CDR3 nucleotide sequence: TGCGCCAGCAGCTCACAATCGCACCCCGGCTACACCTTC. It codes for CASSSQSHPGYTF. The gene calls are TRBV4-3 and TRBJ1-2; D is unclear. V dropped 5 bases and J dropped 8 bases, with 15 bases sitting between them. The CDR3 length is 13 residues. Germline V gene sequence: CDR1 LGHNA, CDR2 YSLEER.

This chain links TRBV2 with TRBJ1-3; tentatively, D is TRBD1 (6 bases). Germline V gives CDR1 SNHLY, CDR2 FYNNEI. V lost 1 base and J lost 3, with 10 bases in between. CDR3 length: 15 amino acids. The DNA of the CDR3 is TGTGCCAGCAGTGAAGTCGGCAGGGGTGGAAACACCATATATTTT. It encodes CASSEVGRGGNTIYF. Combining the CDR3 with reference TRBV2 and TRBJ1-3 gives the whole variable domain EPEVTQTPSHQVTQMGQEVILRCVPISNHLYFYWYRQILGQKVEFLVSFYNNEISEKSEIFDDQFSVERPDGSNFTLKIRSTKLEDSAMYFCASSEVGRGGNTIYFGEGSWLTVV.

The J gene is TRBJ1-5, the V gene TRBV6-5, with D hard to call. Germline assignment: CDR1 MNHEY and CDR2 SVGAGI. The CDR3 covers 14 residues. V was shortened by 0 bases and J by 11 bases, with 14 bases between the two germline ends. The CDR3 DNA follows: TGTGCCAGCAGTTACTCGAGGTCGGGCGTAGCCCAGCATTTT. Translation: CASSYSRSGVAQHF.

The V call is TRBV28, the J call TRBJ2-7; D is possibly TRBD1 (6 bases). V was trimmed by 5 bases and J by 2 bases, leaving 25 bases between them. This CDR3 comprises 18 residues. CDR1 is MDHEN and CDR2 is SYDVKM in the germline V gene. The CDR3 protein is CASSSRLRGSVKAYEQYF. CDR3 in DNA: TGTGCCAGCAGTAGTCGGCTCAGGGGTTCGGTGAAGGCCTACGAGCAGTACTTC.

The chain joins TRBV5-1 to TRBJ2-7; tentative D call: TRBD1 (5 bases). CDR1 and CDR2 from the germline V gene are SGHRS and YFSETQ. V was shortened by 2 bases and J by 4 bases, with 10 bases between the two germline ends. CDR3 length: 13 amino acids. In nucleotides, the CDR3 is TGCGCCAGCAGCTTAGACAGTCCATACGAGCAGTACTTC. Protein product: CASSLDSPYEQYF.

V usage is TRBV30 and J usage is TRBJ1-2, with D maybe TRBD1 (6 bases). CDR1 is GTSNPN and CDR2 is SVGIG in the germline V gene (reference sequence). The CDR3 runs 10 residues. V shed 7 bases and J shed 10 bases, with 13 bases lying between them. This chain's CDR3 is CAFEQGHYTF. The CDR3 bases are TGTGCCTTCGAACAGGGACACTACACCTTC.

The J gene is TRBJ2-7, the V gene TRBV4-1, with D perhaps being TRBD1 or TRBD2 (6 bases each). The V gene's germline CDR1 is MGHRA and CDR2 YSYEKL. Trimming removed 5 bases from V and 7 bases from J, with 21 bases in between. CDR3 length: 15 residues. This chain's CDR3 is CASSAPGTGREEQYF. Here the CDR3 DNA reads TGCGCCAGCAGCGCCCCGGGAACAGGGCGGGAAGAGCAGTACTTC.

The J gene is TRBJ1-2, the V gene TRBV5-4; D gene ambiguous. The CDR3 has 14 residues. The germline V and J ends were trimmed by 0 bases and 2 bases, with 8 bases remaining between them. Looked up from germline, CDR1 is SGHNT and CDR2 is YYREEE (reference sequence). The CDR3: CASSLGGPNYGYTF. CDR3 coding DNA: TGTGCCAGCAGCTTGGGAGGGCCGAACTATGGCTACACCTTC.

This clone was seen just once. The chain recombines TRBV25-1 with TRBJ1-3; maybe TRBD1 (5 bases). CDR1 and CDR2 from the germline V gene are MGHDK and SYGVNS. This CDR3 is built from 15 residues. V lost 1 base and J lost 4, with 11 bases in between. CDR3: CASSELGTVGNTIYF. The DNA of the CDR3 is TGTGCCAGCAGTGAATTAGGGACCGTGGGAAACACCATATATTTT.

The chain employs TRBV28 and TRBJ1-4, with D unclear. Germline-derived CDR1 and CDR2 are MDHEN and SYDVKM. Trimming left V 7 bases short and J 2 bases short, with 14 bases between. The CDR3 length is 15 residues. For the CDR3, the DNA is TGTGCCAGCAAATGGCGGGGTCGCACTAATGAAAAACTGTTTTTT. This translates into CASKWRGRTNEKLFF.

This sequence joins TRBV19 and TRBJ2-7, with 9 bases identical to TRBD1. CDR3 length: 13 amino acids. From germline, CDR1 is LNHDA and CDR2 SQIVND (reference sequence). The V segment lost 9 bases and the J segment 5 bases; nucleotides outside the gene matches: 8. CDR3 nucleotide sequence: TGTGCCAGCAAATCGGACAGGGGCAACGAGCAGTACTTC. Protein product: CASKSDRGNEQYF.

This clone was seen a single time. The chain combines TRBV7-9 with TRBJ2-4, with D unclear. Trimming removed 0 bases from V and 6 bases from J, with 6 bases in between. Germline lookup yields CDR1 SEHNR and CDR2 FQNEAQ (reference sequence). The CDR3 totals 13 residues. CDR3 residues: CASSLAVSNIQYF. In nucleotides, the CDR3 is TGTGCCAGCAGCTTAGCGGTTTCAAACATTCAGTACTTC.

The rearrangement uses TRBV28 and TRBJ1-6; 7 nucleotides agree with TRBD1. This CDR3 region has 16 residues. V trimming: 3 bases; J trimming: 5 bases; junction bases outside the gene matches: 7. Per germline, CDR1 MDHEN and CDR2 SYDVKM. CDR3: CASSLAGTVNNSPLHF. CDR3 DNA sequence: TGTGCCAGCAGTTTGGCCGGGACAGTGAATAATTCACCCCTCCACTTT.

The chain couples TRBV27 to TRBJ2-7; no definite D call. CDR3 length equals 12 residues. V dropped 9 bases and J dropped 2 bases, with 11 bases sitting between them. CDR1 is MNHEY, CDR2 SMNVEV, per germline (reference sequence). The CDR3 is CASGPSTYEQYF. The CDR3 DNA reads TGTGCCAGTGGACCTTCTACCTACGAGCAGTACTTC.

This clone was seen once. The V call is TRBV3-1 (or the pseudogene TRBV3-2), the J call TRBJ2-1; D unresolved. With 3 bases removed from V and 7 bases from J, the gap between germline ends came to 10 bases. Germline values: CDR1 LGHDT, CDR2 YNNKEL (reference sequence). The CDR3 is made up of 13 amino acids. The DNA for the CDR3 is TGTGCCAGCAGCCACATAAGAATGAATGAGCAGTTCTTC. The encoded protein is CASSHIRMNEQFF.

This clone was detected only once. This chain uses TRBV4-2 with TRBJ2-1; a weak D match, TRBD2 (6 bases). The CDR3 spans 13 residues. V was trimmed by 3 bases and J by 15 bases, leaving 18 bases between them. Germline CDR1 is LGHNA and CDR2 is YNFKEQ. The CDR3 is CASSQLDRDSRFF. CDR3 bases: TGTGCCAGCAGCCAGCTAGACCGGGACTCCCGGTTCTTC.

The gene calls are TRBV4-2 and TRBJ2-1; 9 nucleotides match TRBD1. The CDR3 spans 17 residues. Unmatched junction bases numbered 11, after V lost 0 bases and J lost 8 bases. Looked up from germline, CDR1 is LGHNA and CDR2 is YNFKEQ. CDR3 sequence: CASSQDLGDRVSDEQFF. CDR3 nucleotide sequence: TGTGCCAGCAGCCAAGATTTGGGGGACAGGGTATCAGATGAGCAGTTCTTC.

J is TRBJ2-5 and V is TRBV28, with 9 bases aligning to TRBD1. Germline CDR1 reads MDHEN; CDR2 reads SYDVKM. The J segment lost 1 base and the V segment lost 5 bases, leaving 17 bases of the junction unmatched. The CDR3 is 19 residues long. CDR3 DNA sequence: TGTGCCAGCAGTACCATCATTGGCGCGACAGGGGGATTCCAAGAGACCCAGTACTTC. The encoded protein is CASSTIIGATGGFQETQYF.

The chain combines TRBV2 with TRBJ1-2; perhaps TRBD1 as D (5 bases). CDR1 is SNHLY and CDR2 is FYNNEI in the germline V gene. The CDR3 length is 15 residues. V lost 5 bases, J lost 1 base, and 14 bases lay in between. CDR3: CASSPDRNNNYGYTF. Here the CDR3 DNA reads TGTGCCAGCAGTCCAGACAGAAATAATAACTATGGCTACACCTTC.

This clone was observed once. CDR3 loop: CASSFPSGRQTDTQYF. The CDR3 DNA reads as TGTGCCAGCAGCTTCCCAAGCGGGAGACAAACAGATACGCAGTATTTT. The J gene is TRBJ2-3, the V gene TRBV5-4; 8 bases are shared with TRBD2. The CDR3 spans 16 residues. The V segment lost 2 bases and the J segment 3 bases; nucleotides outside the gene matches: 8. Germline CDR1 is SGHNT and CDR2 is YYREEE (reference sequence).